The TCR beta chain under discussion was sequenced for a study of blood T cell repertoires in COVID-19. Study-wide background: Collection of acute and convalescent COVID-19 samples took place in the United States, Italy and Spain.

This study enrolled people aged 18 to 89 from approximately 24 US geographic areas. This table comes from immunoSEQ multiplex PCR, and its TCRdb copy is limited to in-frame clones, with some not included. The sample carries more than 300,000 clones, roughly 92% recorded once. Germline assignment: CDR1 MRHNA and CDR2 SNTAGT. This CDR3 is built from 13 residues. V gave up 4 bases and J gave up 8 bases, with 12 bases separating them. The material sequenced was PBMCs or T cells enriched from blood (not recorded which). The sequence was obtained from a woman aged 35 to 49 who had been exposed to COVID-19. This chain joins TRBV6-4 and TRBJ2-1; D gene ambiguous. Written as DNA, the CDR3 is TGTGCCAGCAGTGTAGAGTTTTCGGATGAGCAGTTCTTC. Protein product: CASSVEFSDEQFF.